This TCR beta chain was found in a study of Ad26.COV2.S vaccination and SARS-CoV-2 variants. As for the study in general: Donor got 5x10^10 or 1x10^11 viral particles of Ad26.COV2.S.

Treatment described: 15 to 20 received Ad26.COV2.S at low or high dose, single or two shots; five or six received placebo; per-sample allocation not given. Vaccine and placebo recipients were sampled on day 63 after the first injection. Overall study findings and caveats: It was vaccine recipients, not placebo recipients, who had the higher spike-specific TCR breadth. Non-spike TCR breadth did not differ much between vaccine and placebo recipients. Following vaccination, spike-specific CD8+ and CD4+ T cell responses reportedly exhibited substantial breadth.

To note about this clone: The antigen is not known.

The method was immunoSEQ multiplex PCR; TCRdb's version includes in-frame clones alone and lacks a portion of them. The sample contains fewer than 300,000 clones, about 90% of which appear only once. V lost 3 bases, J lost 0 bases, and 8 bases lay in between. The CDR3 has 14 residues. Germline CDR1 and CDR2: KGHSH and LQKENI. The sequenced sample was peripheral blood, obtained in a trial of Ad26.COV2.S vaccine versus placebo. V gene TRBV18 combines with J gene TRBJ1-2, with D maybe TRBD1 (5 bases). The clonotype was recovered from a person between 18 and 65 years old who received the Ad26.COV2.S COVID-19 vaccine or a placebo. The CDR3 nucleotides read TGTGCCAGCTCACCTATACAGGCTAACTATGGCTACACCTTC. Residues: CASSPIQANYGYTF.